The 25 T cell receptor beta chains reported below all come from one sample, sequenced in a study of T cells after yellow fever vaccination. TCRdb fed the 5' RACE reads into MiXCR, producing one record per CDR3 protein. The table shows approximately 240,000 distinct CDR3 sequences, with approximately 3.6% occurring only once. The sample consisted of PBMCs, taken 15 days after the yellow fever booster vaccination. The receptors stem from a man between 18 and 29 years old who received the YFV17D yellow fever vaccine.

This clonotype showed up many times. V and J are TRBV12-3 or TRBV12-4 and TRBJ2-5; D remains ambiguous. This CDR3 comprises 13 residues. V was shortened by 7 bases and J by 5 bases, with 14 bases between the two germline ends. The CDR3 region has the DNA TGTGCCAGCACCCCCGGAACCCGGGAGACCCAGTACTTC. Translating gives CASTPGTRETQYF.

This clonotype was counted many times. The J gene is TRBJ2-3, the V gene TRBV12-3 or TRBV12-4, with 9 bases fitting TRBD2. The trim removed 8 bases at V and 3 bases at J, leaving 6 bases unmatched. The CDR3 spans 14 residues. The DNA for the CDR3 is TGTGCCAGCGGGACCAGCGGGGGGACAGATACGCAGTATTTT. Its translation: CASGTSGGTDTQYF.

V usage is TRBV6-2 or TRBV6-3 and J usage is TRBJ2-6; D remains ambiguous. The V end lost 5 bases, the J end lost 4 bases, and 24 bases lay between the germline ends. The CDR3 extends over 19 amino acids. Germline CDR1 and CDR2: MNHEY and SVGEGT. The CDR3, as DNA: TGTGCCAGCAGTGTTACGACGGAATATAGTCAGAAGGGGGCCAACGTCCTGACTTTC. This codes for CASSVTTEYSQKGANVLTF.

This clonotype was recorded many times. The chain combines TRBV7-6 with TRBJ2-3; unclear D gene. The CDR3 sequence is 15 residues long. Germline V lookup: CDR1 SGHVS, CDR2 FNYEAQ. Trimming left V 1 base short and J 2 bases short, with 10 bases between. The CDR3 reads CASSLEGDATDTQYF. The CDR3 bases are TGTGCCAGCAGCTTAGAGGGTGACGCCACAGATACGCAGTATTTT.

This clonotype was observed at least ten times. As DNA, the CDR3 is TGTGCCAGCAGTCCCAGGGAGGGTTATGGCTACACCTTC. Its protein is CASSPREGYGYTF. The chain combines TRBV27 with TRBJ1-2, with D maybe TRBD1 (5 bases). Germline CDR1 MNHEY, CDR2 SMNVEV (reference sequence). CDR3 length: 13 amino acids. The ends were cut back, 5 bases at V and 5 bases at J, with 12 bases in the middle.

The sample holds many counts of this clonotype. This chain uses TRBV9 with TRBJ2-3; D may correspond to TRBD1 or TRBD2 (5 bases each). V lost 2 bases, J lost 0 bases, and 7 bases lay in between. The CDR3 consists of 14 residues. Germline CDR1 is SGDLS and CDR2 is YYNGEE. The CDR3 loop is CASSVGDSTDTQYF. CDR3 sequence (DNA): TGTGCCAGCAGCGTGGGGGATAGCACAGATACGCAGTATTTT.

This clonotype was seen many times. DNA for the CDR3: TGTGCCAGCAGCCATCTAGCGGGGCGCCTGAACACCGGGGAGCTGTTTTTT. Protein product: CASSHLAGRLNTGELFF. The rearrangement links TRBV7-2 to TRBJ2-2; TRBD2 matches 9 bases. The length of the CDR3 is 17 residues. Germline trimming cut 5 bases from V and 1 base from J; bases unmatched to any gene: 8. CDR1 and CDR2 (germline): SGHTA, FQGNSA.

This clonotype was found many times. The V gene is TRBV4-1, the J gene TRBJ1-2, with D possibly being TRBD1 (6 bases). Deletions cut 5 bases from V and 3 bases from J, with 16 bases between. CDR3 size: 15 residues. Germline CDR1 MGHRA, CDR2 YSYEKL. CDR3 sequence reads: CASSRYSGADYGYTF. The CDR3 DNA follows: TGCGCCAGCAGCAGGTATTCAGGGGCTGACTATGGCTACACCTTC.

There are many counts of this clonotype. The chain couples TRBV7-2 to TRBJ2-1; D possibly corresponds to TRBD1 (5 bases). Germline V gives CDR1 SGHTA, CDR2 FQGNSA. The CDR3 covers 15 residues. V shed 2 bases and J shed 8 bases, with 16 bases lying between them. For the CDR3, the DNA is TGTGCCAGCAGCTTATTGATTAGGGGATGGGATGAGCAGTTCTTC. Translated: CASSLLIRGWDEQFF.

Only a few counts were recorded for this clonotype. In this CDR3 the conserved last residue, phenylalanine or tryptophan, is missing, so a read error is likely. The DNA is omitted, as the CDR3 cannot be located on it reliably, and the CDR3 follows TCRdb's listing. CDR3 in amino acids: CAADRWGP. The J gene is TRBJ2-5, the V gene TRBV5-3; TRBD1, the table's D call, was not compared with the DNA. TRBV5-3 is sorted into the ORF group, with uncertain function. The CDR3 spans 8 amino acids, including both terminal residues.

This clonotype was seen ten or more times. The V gene is TRBV7-3, the J gene TRBJ2-2; D uncertain. Germline assignment: CDR1 SGHTA and CDR2 FQGTGA. The CDR3 has 12 residues. Trimming pared 5 bases from V and 5 bases from J, leaving 6 bases between. The CDR3 nucleotides read TGTGCCAGCAGCACTGATACCGGGGAGCTGTTTTTT. Encoded protein: CASSTDTGELFF.

This clonotype was observed many times. The genes are TRBV7-2 and TRBJ2-5, with 10 bases identical to TRBD2. The germline CDR1 and CDR2 sequences are SGHTA and FQGNSA. CDR3 length equals 18 residues. The V segment lost 5 bases and the J segment 2 bases; nucleotides outside the gene matches: 14. CDR3 in DNA: TGTGCCAGCAGCCTCTCTAGCGGGGGCCGAACACTACAAGAGACCCAGTACTTC. Translation: CASSLSSGGRTLQETQYF.

The chain recombines TRBV12-3 or TRBV12-4 with TRBJ2-7; weak D call: TRBD2 (6 bases). Trimming stripped 7 bases from V and 7 bases from J, with 17 bases between. CDR3 length: 13 residues. The CDR3 nucleotides read TGTGCCAGCAAGTTGGAACTCGCGGGAGAGCAGTACGTC. Translation: CASKLELAGEQYV.

This clonotype was seen ten or more times. This chain uses TRBV7-6 with TRBJ2-2; D gene ambiguous. Germline V lookup: CDR1 SGHVS, CDR2 FNYEAQ. The CDR3 runs 15 residues. Trimming took off 0 bases at V and 2 bases at J, with 7 bases between the two ends. The CDR3 sequence: CASSLASGNTGELFF. CDR3 coding DNA: TGTGCCAGCAGCTTAGCGTCGGGTAACACCGGGGAGCTGTTTTTT.

This chain connects TRBV4-1 to TRBJ2-5; D possibly matches TRBD1 or TRBD2 (5 bases each). The germline V and J ends were trimmed by 3 bases and 2 bases, with 13 bases remaining between them. The germline V gene has CDR1 MGHRA and CDR2 YSYEKL. The CDR3 spans 15 residues. CDR3 nucleotide sequence: TGCGCCAGCAGCCACGGGACGGGAACTCAAGAGACCCAGTACTTC. This translates into CASSHGTGTQETQYF.

This clonotype was seen at least ten times. The chain employs TRBV6-6 and TRBJ1-2, with 9 bases identical to TRBD1. J lost 8 bases, V lost 2 bases, and 9 bases had no gene match. CDR1 is MNHNY and CDR2 is SVGAGI in the germline V gene (reference sequence). The CDR3 extends over 15 amino acids. The CDR3 DNA reads as TGTGCCAGCAGTTACCCGGAACAGGGGGCTGGAGGCTACACCTTC. It encodes CASSYPEQGAGGYTF.

V and J are TRBV28 and TRBJ2-1; D is undetermined. The V gene's germline CDR1 is MDHEN and CDR2 SYDVKM. The CDR3 spans 16 residues. The V gene lost 5 bases and the J gene lost 0 bases, with 14 bases spanning the gap. CDR3 in DNA: TGTGCCAGCAGTCCCTCGGGCCCCAGCTCCTACAATGAGCAGTTCTTC. Protein: CASSPSGPSSYNEQFF.

This clonotype was found many times. V is TRBV6-5 and J is TRBJ2-3; D may be TRBD1 (6 bases). CDR3 length: 13 residues. The germline V gene encodes CDR1 MNHEY and CDR2 SVGAGI. V was clipped by 6 bases and J by 3 bases, with 10 bases between them. The CDR3 nucleotides are TGTGCCAGCAGACCCAGGGGAACAGATACGCAGTATTTT. This codes for CASRPRGTDTQYF.

With respect to this clonotype: An end of the junction differs from the germline gene, which may be a read error. V is TRBV6-1 and J is TRBJ2-1; tentatively, D is TRBD1 (7 bases). Germline V CDR1 and CDR2: MNHNS, SASEGT. The CDR3 loop spans 12 amino acids. As DNA, the CDR3 is TGTGCGAGCAGGGGGGCATCCGATGAGCAGTTCTTC. Its protein product is CASRGASDEQFF.

This clonotype was seen repeatedly, ten times or more. The chain employs TRBV7-2 and TRBJ2-5; D remains ambiguous. Germline V lookup: CDR1 SGHTA, CDR2 FQGNSA. Deletions cut 0 bases from V and 5 bases from J, with 13 bases between. CDR3 size: 15 residues. The CDR3 sequence is CASSLAGFSRETQYF. Written as DNA, the CDR3 is TGTGCCAGCAGCTTAGCGGGGTTCTCCCGGGAGACCCAGTACTTC.

This clonotype was counted at least ten times. The rearrangement uses TRBV5-5 and TRBJ1-2; D may be TRBD1 (5 bases). The germline CDR1 and CDR2 sequences are SGHKS and YYEKEE (reference sequence). The CDR3 runs to 14 residues. Trimming took 0 bases from V and 4 from J, leaving 10 bases between them. This chain's CDR3 is CASSLAGTVYGYTF. The CDR3 nucleotides read TGTGCCAGCAGCTTGGCTGGGACGGTCTATGGCTACACCTTC. The full variable domain, with the rest looked up from reference TRBV5-5 and TRBJ1-2, is DAGVTQSPTHLIKTRGQQVTLRCSPISGHKSVSWYQQVLGQGPQFIFQYYEKEERGRGNFPDRFSARQFPNYSSELNVNALLLGDSALYLCASSLAGTVYGYTFGSGTRLTVV.

This clonotype occurred many times. Here the CDR3 reads CSARRGSQPQHF. The DNA of the CDR3 is TGCAGTGCCCGCAGGGGAAGTCAGCCCCAGCATTTT. This sequence joins TRBV20-1 and TRBJ1-5, with D tentatively TRBD1 (6 bases). This CDR3 has 12 amino acids. From germline, CDR1 is DFQATT and CDR2 SNEGSKA (reference sequence). Trimming cost V 6 bases and J 6 bases, with 12 bases left between them.

This clonotype was seen repeatedly, ten times or more. The V gene is TRBV25-1, the J gene TRBJ2-2; D may be TRBD2 (5 bases). Germline V CDR1 and CDR2: MGHDK, SYGVNS. The CDR3 has 18 amino acids. The V and J ends lost 1 base and 2 bases respectively, with 17 bases between them. CDR3 in DNA: TGTGCCAGCAGTGAATTTGAGGGTCGGCAAGTTAACACCGGGGAGCTGTTTTTT. Its protein product is CASSEFEGRQVNTGELFF. Full variable domain (rest looked up from reference TRBV25-1 and TRBJ2-2): EADIYQTPRYLVIGTGKKITLECSQTMGHDKMYWYQQDPGMELHLIHYSYGVNSTEKGDLSSESTVSRIRTEHFPLTLESARPSHTSQYLCASSEFEGRQVNTGELFFGEGSRLTVL.

The chain has TRBV6-5 and TRBJ1-2; 8 bases agree with TRBD1. Germline assignment: CDR1 MNHEY and CDR2 SVGAGI. There are 14 residues in the CDR3. Germline trimming cut 7 bases from V and 8 bases from J; bases unmatched to any gene: 12. The CDR3 sequence is CASKPGQGVGGYTF. For the CDR3, the DNA is TGTGCCAGCAAACCTGGACAGGGCGTAGGAGGCTACACCTTC.

This clonotype was observed at least ten times. The J gene is TRBJ1-1, the V gene TRBV7-8, with 10 bases matching TRBD1. Per germline, CDR1 SGHVS and CDR2 FQNEAQ. The CDR3 totals 14 residues. V dropped 5 bases and J dropped 11; count of bases not matched to a gene: 11. The CDR3 here is CASSLGDRGFAAFF. CDR3 in DNA: TGTGCCAGCAGCCTCGGGGACAGGGGTTTCGCGGCTTTCTTT.